This T cell receptor (beta chain) was identified in a study of T cell responses to AZD1222 COVID-19 vaccine. Broader study findings: The sample set comprised mostly white British donors with more females, and clonal diversity was possibly underestimated.

Profiled with immunoSEQ multiplex PCR; TCRdb holds only in-frame clones, not every one. The repertoire holds more than 15,000 clones, with around 82% as singletons. Timing groups of about 4 and about 12 weeks for second doses were pooled. On this clone: No antigen is known for it.

The CDR3 runs 14 residues. The V end lost 5 bases, the J end lost 6 bases, and 14 bases lay between the germline ends. Germline V gene lookup returns CDR1 SGHTA and CDR2 FQGNSA. The input for sequencing was peripheral blood, taken 28 days after the second AZD1222 dose. The receptor comes from an adult who received the AZD1222 COVID-19 vaccine. The chain has TRBV7-2 and TRBJ2-1; TRBD1 might be the D (6 bases). The CDR3 DNA reads as TGTGCCAGCAGCCTTTCCGACAGGCTCAATGAGCAGTTCTTC. Translation: CASSLSDRLNEQFF.